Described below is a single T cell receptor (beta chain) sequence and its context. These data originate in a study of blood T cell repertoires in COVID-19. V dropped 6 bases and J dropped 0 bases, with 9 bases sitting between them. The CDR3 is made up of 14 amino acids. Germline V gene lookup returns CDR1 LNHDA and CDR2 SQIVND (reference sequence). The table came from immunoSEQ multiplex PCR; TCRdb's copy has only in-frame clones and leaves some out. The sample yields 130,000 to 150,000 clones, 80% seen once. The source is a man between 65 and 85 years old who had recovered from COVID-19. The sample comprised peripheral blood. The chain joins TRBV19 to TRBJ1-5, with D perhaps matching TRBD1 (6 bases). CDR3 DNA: TGTGCCAGTAGCCCGGACAGTAGCAATCAGCCCCAGCATTTT. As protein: CASSPDSSNQPQHF.